The 24 T cell receptor beta chains given below trace back to one sample, sequenced in a study of blood T cells in healthy people across ages. Together with a sample-barcoded 5' primer, a J-beta primer mix was included in a second PCR lasting about 7 to 11 cycles. Each CDR3 protein is one row after TCRdb ran MiXCR on the 5' RACE reads. This sample yields approximately 1,700,000 distinct CDR3 sequences, of which more than 35% are seen a single time; roughly 24% belongs to the top ten. Sequencing was carried out using blood. The source of these receptors is a human donor in good health.

This clonotype appeared a single time. The junction and the germline gene differ at one end; a read error may be behind it. The rearrangement links TRBV7-6 to TRBJ2-7; TRBD2 aligns across 9 bases. From germline, CDR1 is SGHVS and CDR2 FNYEAQ. The CDR3 has 17 amino acids. The CDR3 region has the DNA TGTGCCAGCAGCCTATTCGGCCGGGGGACTAGCTCCTACGGGCAGTACTTC. It yields the protein CASSLFGRGTSSYGQYF. The entire variable domain, with the rest obtained from reference TRBV7-6 and TRBJ2-7, is as follows: GAGVSQSPRYKVTKRGQDVALRCDPISGHVSLYWYRQALGQGPEFLTYFNYEAQQDKSGLPNDRFSAERPEGSISTLTIQRTEQRDSAMYRCASSLFGRGTSSYGQYFGPGTRLTVT.

In this sample, this clonotype turned up a few times. J is TRBJ2-3 and V is TRBV7-2, with no clear D. From germline, CDR1 is SGHTA and CDR2 FQGNSA. Trimming removed 8 bases from V and 6 bases from J, with 9 bases in between. The CDR3 runs 11 residues. CDR3 in amino acids: CASGFGDTQYF. The CDR3 DNA reads TGTGCCAGCGGGTTCGGGGATACGCAGTATTTT.

The CDR3 nucleotides read TGTGCCAGCAGCGTAGGCGGGGGGAACAATGAGCAGTACTTC. It encodes CASSVGGGNNEQYF. The V gene is TRBV9, the J gene TRBJ2-1; 8 bases are a match to TRBD2. The last part of the DNA fits TRBJ2-7 better; the J call may be wrong. The germline V gene has CDR1 SGDLS and CDR2 YYNGEE. The CDR3 contains 14 residues.

The chain uses TRBV7-9 and TRBJ2-3, with D hard to call. Germline V gives CDR1 SEHNR, CDR2 FQNEAQ (reference sequence). With 2 bases removed from V and 8 bases from J, the gap between germline ends came to 11 bases. The CDR3 covers 13 residues. CDR3 DNA: TGTGCCAGCAGCTTAAACGAAGTGGGTACGCAGTATTTT. It yields the protein CASSLNEVGTQYF.

The genes are TRBV29-1 and TRBJ2-5; D is ambiguous. Trimming left V 4 bases short and J 8 bases short, with 20 bases between. This CDR3 is 14 amino acids long. Germline V CDR1 and CDR2: SQVTM, ANQGSEA. The CDR3, as DNA: TGCAGCGTTGCCCCCGGGTCCCATGGCGGAACCCAGTACTTC. Its protein is CSVAPGSHGGTQYF.

The CDR3 DNA is TGTGCCAGCAGCCAAGTGGGGGGCGCGGGGGCTTTCTTT. Translation: CASSQVGGAGAFF. This chain joins TRBV3-1 and TRBJ1-1; possible D gene TRBD1, 6 bases. With 1 base removed from V and 11 bases from J, the gap between germline ends came to 14 bases. CDR1 is LGHDT, CDR2 YNNKEL, per germline (reference sequence). The CDR3 is 13 residues long. Supplemented by reference TRBV3-1 and TRBJ1-1, the full variable domain reads DTAVSQTPKYLVTQMGNDKSIKCEQNLGHDTMYWYKQDSKKFLKIMFSYNNKELIINETVPNRFSPKSPDKAHLNLHINSLELGDSAVYFCASSQVGGAGAFFGQGTRLTVV.

The chain recombines TRBV24-1 with TRBJ1-1; D is possibly TRBD1 (5 bases). The CDR3 sequence is 13 residues long. Trimming took 3 bases from V and 4 from J, leaving 8 bases between them. The germline gives CDR1 KGHDR, CDR2 SFDVKD. In nucleotides, the CDR3 is TGTGCCACCAGTGATGGGGGTGGCACTGAAGCTTTCTTT. It translates to CATSDGGGTEAFF.

The chain is built from TRBV7-3 and TRBJ2-1; TRBD2 agrees at 7 bases. With V trimmed by 5 bases and J by 7 bases, 8 bases remained unmatched. The germline V gene encodes CDR1 SGHTA and CDR2 FQGTGA. This CDR3 spans 14 amino acids. In DNA, the CDR3 is TGTGCCAGCAGCAAAAGGACTAGTTTTAATGAGCAGTTCTTC. Its protein product is CASSKRTSFNEQFF.

J is TRBJ2-1 and V is TRBV19; the D gene is possibly TRBD2 (7 bases). Germline-derived CDR1 and CDR2 are LNHDA and SQIVND (reference sequence). The CDR3 covers 12 residues. The V gene lost 10 bases and the J gene lost 11 bases, with 18 bases spanning the gap. The CDR3 DNA reads as TGTGCCACCTCCACGAGGGGGGGTAAGCAGTTCTTC. Residues: CATSTRGGKQFF.

This clonotype was counted ten times or more. The junction and the germline gene differ at one end; a read error may be behind it. The chain employs TRBV7-9 and TRBJ1-2; 7 bases map to TRBD1. The CDR3 length is 14 residues. The germline CDR1 and CDR2 sequences are SEHNR and FQNEAQ (reference sequence). CDR3 sequence (DNA): TGCGCCAGCAGCCTCCGACAGGGAAGTTATGGCTACACCTTC. This gives the protein CASSLRQGSYGYTF.

Concerning this clonotype: A read error may produce the germline difference seen at one junction end. The CDR3 spells CVSSQQTGVNEQFF. In nucleotides, the CDR3 is TGTGTCAGCAGCCAACAAACAGGAGTAAATGAGCAGTTCTTC. The chain employs TRBV6-4 and TRBJ2-1, with D maybe TRBD1 (5 bases). CDR1 and CDR2 from the germline V gene are MRHNA and SNTAGT. The CDR3 is made up of 14 amino acids.

The rearrangement joins TRBV27 to TRBJ2-1, with D unresolved. Trimming cost V 3 bases and J 0 bases, with 9 bases left between them. The CDR3 loop spans 15 amino acids. The germline V gene encodes CDR1 MNHEY and CDR2 SMNVEV (reference sequence). Here the CDR3 reads CASSLNFISYNEQFF. CDR3 in DNA: TGTGCCAGCAGTTTGAATTTTATCTCCTACAATGAGCAGTTCTTC.

As concerns this clonotype: This may arise from a read error, as a much more abundant clone is one base away. The CDR3 here is CAGTKNRLAGRAYEQYF. In nucleotides, the CDR3 is TGTGCCGGCACCAAAAACCGACTAGCGGGGCGAGCCTACGAGCAGTACTTC. The chain employs TRBV6-2 or TRBV6-3 and TRBJ2-7; TRBD2 matches 11 bases. In germline, CDR1 is MNHEY, CDR2 SVGEGT. The CDR3 is made up of 17 amino acids. J lost 2 bases, V lost 11 bases, and 17 bases had no gene match.

This clonotype was seen ten or more times. The chain uses TRBV7-2 and TRBJ2-3; D possibly corresponds to TRBD2 (5 bases). The CDR3 has 14 amino acids. The germline gives CDR1 SGHTA, CDR2 FQGNSA. Trimming pared 1 base from V and 6 bases from J, leaving 11 bases between. In nucleotides, the CDR3 is TGTGCCAGCAGCTTAGGCCGGGGAGTTGATACGCAGTATTTT. This sequence encodes CASSLGRGVDTQYF.

This clonotype was counted only a few times. The CDR3 DNA follows: TGTGCCAGCAGCACTCACAGGGGAACTGGGGCCAACGTCCTGACTTTC. This sequence encodes CASSTHRGTGANVLTF. The genes are TRBV7-9 and TRBJ2-6, with TRBD1 matching 7 bases. The V gene's germline CDR1 is SEHNR and CDR2 FQNEAQ (reference sequence). The CDR3 loop spans 16 amino acids. J lost 2 bases, V lost 5 bases, and 6 bases had no gene match.

The chain combines TRBV11-1 with TRBJ2-1; 9 nucleotides agree with TRBD1. The CDR3 extends over 16 amino acids. With V trimmed by 4 bases and J by 2 bases, 6 bases remained unmatched. Germline V gives CDR1 SGHAT, CDR2 FQDESV (reference sequence). The CDR3 coding sequence is TGTGCCAGCAGCTCGCTACAGGGGGCGACCTACAATGAGCAGTTCTTC. Amino acids: CASSSLQGATYNEQFF.

For this clonotype: One end of the junction is discordant with germline, which a read error may explain. The chain combines TRBV12-3 or TRBV12-4 with TRBJ2-3, with D perhaps assigned TRBD1 or TRBD2 (6 bases each). CDR3 length: 15 amino acids. The CDR3 DNA follows: TGTGCCAGCAGTGGAGGGACAACAGTCACAGATGCGCAGTATTTT. This codes for CASSGGTTVTDAQYF.

A few counts support this clonotype. The J gene is TRBJ1-1, the V gene TRBV9; D not certain. The CDR3 sequence is 14 residues long. Germline CDR1 and CDR2: SGDLS and YYNGEE. Trimming took 0 bases from V and 2 from J, leaving 8 bases between them. The DNA of the CDR3 is TGTGCCAGCAGCGTAGGGCGGAGTAACACTGAAGCTTTCTTT. Translated: CASSVGRSNTEAFF.

This clonotype occurred a few times. The rearrangement joins TRBV29-1 to TRBJ2-5; D not certain. The V end lost 6 bases, the J end lost 2 bases, and 13 bases lay between the germline ends. This CDR3 region has 13 residues. The V gene's germline CDR1 is SQVTM and CDR2 ANQGSEA. The CDR3, as DNA: TGCAGCGTGTCTGCATCCGTTCAAGAGACCCAGTACTTC. It encodes CSVSASVQETQYF.

This chain joins TRBV5-1 and TRBJ2-1; 7 nucleotides match TRBD2. The CDR3 consists of 16 residues. J was trimmed by 4 bases and V by 0 bases; bases with no gene match: 7. The germline V gene encodes CDR1 SGHRS and CDR2 YFSETQ. The CDR3 DNA follows: TGCGCCAGCAGCTTGGATCCGGGGGGTTTTTACAATGAGCAGTTCTTC. It yields the protein CASSLDPGGFYNEQFF.

Regarding this clonotype: One base away lies a much larger clone, so this may be a sequencing read error. The chain is built from TRBV29-1 and TRBJ2-5; 7 positions match TRBD1. The CDR3 totals 13 residues. V was clipped by 3 bases and J by 4 bases; unmatched bases: 5. Germline V gene lookup returns CDR1 SQVTM and CDR2 ANQGSEA. The CDR3 region has the DNA TGCAGCGTTGATACCGGGACAGTAGAGACCCAGTACTTC. Its translation: CSVDTGTVETQYF.

This clonotype was seen a handful of times. The chain is built from TRBV5-5 and TRBJ2-7; no clear D gene. The V and J ends lost 0 bases and 7 bases respectively, with 11 bases between them. From germline, CDR1 is SGHKS and CDR2 YYEKEE (reference sequence). The CDR3 contains 13 residues. This CDR3 reads CASSLELRREQYF. The CDR3 region has the DNA TGTGCCAGCAGCTTGGAATTGCGACGGGAGCAGTACTTC. Full variable domain (missing parts from reference TRBV5-5 and TRBJ2-7): DAGVTQSPTHLIKTRGQQVTLRCSPISGHKSVSWYQQVLGQGPQFIFQYYEKEERGRGNFPDRFSARQFPNYSSELNVNALLLGDSALYLCASSLELRREQYFGPGTRLTVT.

V is TRBV2 and J is TRBJ1-2; D is unresolved. The germline V gene encodes CDR1 SNHLY and CDR2 FYNNEI. Trimming left V 4 bases short and J 3 bases short, with 12 bases between. This CDR3 is built from 14 residues. The DNA for the CDR3 is TGTGCCAGCAGTGTCCCCGACACATACTATGGCTACACCTTC. Residues: CASSVPDTYYGYTF.

V is TRBV5-1 and J is TRBJ1-2; no reliable D call. This CDR3 is 16 amino acids long. In germline, CDR1 is SGHRS, CDR2 YFSETQ. Deletions cut 0 bases from V and 3 bases from J, with 15 bases between. The CDR3 is CASSLEASGLDYGYTF. The CDR3, as DNA: TGCGCCAGCAGCTTGGAAGCCAGCGGGCTTGACTATGGCTACACCTTC.